This TCR beta chain was observed in a study of technical replicates of blood from several donors. This CDR3 region has 17 residues. The repertoire was sequenced with immunoSEQ multiplex PCR; TCRdb's copy has only in-frame clones and lacks some. There are around 79,000 clones in the sample; 80% to 95% occur only once, and over 0.35% lies in the top ten. The sequenced material came from T cells isolated from PBMCs. This TCR was recovered from a human donor in good health. Some clones in this sample may be carry-over from other donors' samples. This chain uses TRBV21-1 with TRBJ2-1; TRBD2, as called in the table, went unchecked against the DNA. TRBV21-1 has pseudogene status. In DNA, the CDR3 is TGTGCCAGCAGCAAAAGTTGGGCTAGCGGGAGGGCCAATGAGCAGTTCTTC. Amino acid sequence: CASSKSWASGRANEQFF.